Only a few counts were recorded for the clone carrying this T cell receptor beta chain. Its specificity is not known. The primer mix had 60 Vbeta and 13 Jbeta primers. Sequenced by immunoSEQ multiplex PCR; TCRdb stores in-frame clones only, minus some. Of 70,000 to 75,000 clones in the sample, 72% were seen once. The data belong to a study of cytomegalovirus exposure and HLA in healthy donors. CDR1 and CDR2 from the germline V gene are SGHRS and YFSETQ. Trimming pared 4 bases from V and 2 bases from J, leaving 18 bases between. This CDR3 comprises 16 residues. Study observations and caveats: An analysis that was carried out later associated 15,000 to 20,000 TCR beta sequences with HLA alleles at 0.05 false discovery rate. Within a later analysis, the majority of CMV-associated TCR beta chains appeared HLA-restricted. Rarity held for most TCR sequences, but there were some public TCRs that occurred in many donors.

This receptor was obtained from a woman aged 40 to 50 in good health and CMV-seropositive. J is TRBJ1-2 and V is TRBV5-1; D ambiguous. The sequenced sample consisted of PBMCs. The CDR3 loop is CASSLSPGSTNYGYTF. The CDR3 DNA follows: TGCGCCAGCAGCCTGAGTCCCGGGTCTACAAACTATGGCTACACCTTC.